This record covers a single T cell receptor (delta chain). By sample share, this clone is large (0.1 to 1%). No cognate antigen has been identified for it. Nothing much larger sits one base from this clone, and base qualities are not available. The library was made by RT-PCR. TCRdb names Illumina MiSeq as the instrument used. TCRdb called clones anew from the public reads via CATT; matching DNA rows were later pooled. Across this sample there are about 500 delta-chain clones, with about a sixth seen only once. Under 60% of the sample is taken by the ten largest. This sample is drawn from a study of gamma-delta T cells after stem cell transplantation listed by TCRdb under 2016. The CDR3, cysteine through phenylalanine, is 14 amino acids long. The retained sequence is limited to the CDR3, 42 bases, with the frame set at the first base. Germline trimming: 4 bases from V, 2 bases from J; junction bases outside gene matches: 3. Taken from the germline V gene, the CDR1 and CDR2 loops are GEAIGNYY and EKD.

The rearrangement joined TRDV2 to TRDJ1, with 10 middle bases fitting TRDD3. The clonotype comes from a human donor. It is not recorded whose cells these are; they may come from a transplant donor. The source material was gamma-delta T cells. The nucleotide sequence is given as TGTGCCTGTGATCGACTGGGGGATACCGATAAACTCATCTTT. Its product reads: CACDRLGDTDKLIF.